These 8 T cell receptor beta chains came from one sample sequenced in a study of CD8 T cells in Susac syndrome. cDNA came from roughly 0.5 to 1 ug RNA primed by random hexamers. TCRdb independently ran MiXCR on the immunoSEQ multiplex PCR reads; one entry per CDR3 protein. The sample holds around 270,000 distinct CDR3 sequences, 70% to 90% seen once. What was sequenced was CD8+ T cells from PBMCs. The receptors derive from a human donor with multiple sclerosis.

V and J are TRBV24-1 and TRBJ2-4, with 8 bases lining up with TRBD1. Unmatched junction bases numbered 14, after V lost 2 bases and J lost 0 bases. The CDR3 contains 20 residues. CDR1 and CDR2 from the germline V gene are KGHDR and SFDVKD. The CDR3: CATSDSTDRGTIGAKNIQYF. The CDR3 DNA follows: TGTGCCACCAGTGATTCCACCGACAGGGGTACTATTGGAGCCAAAAACATTCAGTACTTC.

This clonotype has just one count. The chain carries TRBV9 and TRBJ2-1; 7 bases are shared with TRBD1. In germline, CDR1 is SGDLS, CDR2 YYNGEE. V lost 4 bases, J lost 8 bases, and 18 bases stayed unmatched. The CDR3 is 17 residues long. CDR3 coding DNA: TGTGCCAGCAGCTTCAGTAGGTGGGACAGCGTTATGGATGAGCAGTTCTTC. Translation gives CASSFSRWDSVMDEQFF.

The rearrangement uses TRBV9 and TRBJ2-3, with 8 bases matching TRBD2. J was trimmed by 3 bases and V by 2 bases; bases with no gene match: 5. Per the germline V gene, CDR1 is SGDLS and CDR2 is YYNGEE. The CDR3 totals 15 residues. CDR3 protein: CASSVGGAITDTQYF. In DNA, the CDR3 is TGTGCCAGCAGCGTCGGGGGGGCCATTACAGATACGCAGTATTTT.

The rearrangement joins TRBV15 to TRBJ1-3; no definite D call. The CDR3 covers 13 residues. The germline CDR1 and CDR2 sequences are LNHNV and YYDKDF (reference sequence). Trimming took 4 bases from V and 3 from J, leaving 7 bases between them. In nucleotides, the CDR3 is TGTGCCACCAGCACCGAAGGTGGAAACACCATATATTTT. Protein: CATSTEGGNTIYF.

This chain links TRBV12-3 or TRBV12-4 with TRBJ2-6; 8 bases line up with TRBD1. The junction had 8 bases not matched to a gene; V was cut back by 4 bases and J by 0 bases. This CDR3 comprises 18 residues. The CDR3 protein is CASSSSRDRSSGANVLTF. The CDR3 DNA follows: TGTGCCAGCAGTTCGTCCCGGGACAGGAGCTCTGGGGCCAACGTCCTGACTTTC.

The chain uses TRBV29-1 and TRBJ1-1; possible D gene TRBD1, 5 bases. Per germline, CDR1 SQVTM and CDR2 ANQGSEA. CDR3 length: 14 amino acids. Trimming cost V 3 bases and J 0 bases, with 11 bases left between them. CDR3 DNA: TGCAGCGTTGATAACGGGGCCTTGAACACTGAAGCTTTCTTT. Translation: CSVDNGALNTEAFF. Full variable domain (missing parts from reference TRBV29-1 and TRBJ1-1): SAVISQKPSRDICQRGTSLTIQCQVDSQVTMMFWYRQQPGQSLTLIATANQGSEATYESGFVIDKFPISRPNLTFSTLTVSNMSPEDSSIYLCSVDNGALNTEAFFGQGTRLTVV.

CDR3 sequence reads: CASRSGNYEQFF. As DNA, the CDR3 is TGTGCCAGTAGATCCGGAAACTATGAGCAGTTCTTC. The chain combines TRBV19 with TRBJ2-1; the D is unclear. CDR1 and CDR2 (germline): LNHDA, SQIVND (reference sequence). The CDR3 length is 12 residues. The V and J ends lost 6 bases and 8 bases respectively, with 11 bases between them.

This chain joins TRBV20-1 and TRBJ1-1; 7 bases fit TRBD1. Germline CDR1 is DFQATT and CDR2 is SNEGSKA (reference sequence). Losses at the gene ends were 8 bases for V and 11 bases for J; bases not matched to a gene: 11. This CDR3 has 11 amino acids. CDR3 protein: CSRGTEVGAFF. The CDR3 bases are TGCAGTCGCGGGACAGAGGTAGGGGCTTTCTTT.